What follows describes a single TCR beta chain. Some clones are missing from TCRdb's copy, which holds only in-frame ones; the method was immunoSEQ multiplex PCR. The sample records around 400,000 clones, about nine tenths being singletons. This sample was included in a study of blood T cell repertoires in COVID-19. Study-wide background: T cells, B-cell-depleted T cells, or PBMCs provided the cDNA or gDNA that served as material.

During the 2 weeks before they entered the study, exposed participants had met someone with a PCR-confirmed or clinician-diagnosed COVID-19 case. Sequencing used PBMCs or T cells enriched from blood (not recorded which). The receptor's source is a middle-aged woman who had been exposed to COVID-19.

The CDR3 reads CASSAGRVGGGYGYTF. CDR3 coding DNA: TGTGCCAGCAGCGCGGGCCGTGTAGGGGGCGGCTATGGCTACACCTTC. The chain uses TRBV9 and TRBJ1-2, with 7 positions matching TRBD1. The CDR3 covers 16 residues. Trimming cost V 3 bases and J 4 bases; bases outside gene matches: 12. Germline values: CDR1 SGDLS, CDR2 YYNGEE. The whole variable domain, filled in from reference TRBV9 and TRBJ1-2, reads DSGVTQTPKHLITATGQRVTLRCSPRSGDLSVYWYQQSLDQGLQFLIQYYNGEERAKGNILERFSAQQFPDLHSELNLSSLELGDSALYFCASSAGRVGGGYGYTFGSGTRLTVV.